This TCR beta chain was obtained from a study of shared clonotypes between healthy human individuals. Overall study findings and caveats: Memory subsets had estimated richness that was generally smaller than that of naive subsets.

In CD8 memory, CD45RO+ cells were put together with CCR7-negative CD45RA+ TemRA cells. Each sorted subset replicate got 200 ng genomic DNA, 25,000 to 35,000 genomes. In the original processing: Junction-only immunoSEQ sequences carried no quality scores, so filtering differed. Some clones are missing from TCRdb's copy, which holds only in-frame ones; the method was immunoSEQ multiplex PCR. The V and J calls and clone size were taken over from that table, and D and trimming were inferred from the DNA. This table has roughly 660,000 clones, roughly 91% appearing once. Comments on this clone: Its antigen is as yet unknown.

The CDR3 loop spans 15 amino acids. V lost 2 bases and J lost 3; bases outside the gene matches: 6. Germline assignment: CDR1 SGHDT and CDR2 YYEEEE. V gene TRBV5-6 combines with J gene TRBJ2-7; 9 nucleotides align to TRBD2. Material for sequencing was memory CD8+ T cells from PBMCs. Subset defined: CD45RO+ cells pooled with CCR7-negative TemRA cells. This receptor was taken from a man aged 18 to 30 in good health. Some clones in this sample may be carry-over from other donors' samples. Written as DNA, the CDR3 is TGTGCCAGCAGCTTTGGCGGGAGGGAGCGCTACGAGCAGTACTTC. Encoded protein: CASSFGGRERYEQYF.